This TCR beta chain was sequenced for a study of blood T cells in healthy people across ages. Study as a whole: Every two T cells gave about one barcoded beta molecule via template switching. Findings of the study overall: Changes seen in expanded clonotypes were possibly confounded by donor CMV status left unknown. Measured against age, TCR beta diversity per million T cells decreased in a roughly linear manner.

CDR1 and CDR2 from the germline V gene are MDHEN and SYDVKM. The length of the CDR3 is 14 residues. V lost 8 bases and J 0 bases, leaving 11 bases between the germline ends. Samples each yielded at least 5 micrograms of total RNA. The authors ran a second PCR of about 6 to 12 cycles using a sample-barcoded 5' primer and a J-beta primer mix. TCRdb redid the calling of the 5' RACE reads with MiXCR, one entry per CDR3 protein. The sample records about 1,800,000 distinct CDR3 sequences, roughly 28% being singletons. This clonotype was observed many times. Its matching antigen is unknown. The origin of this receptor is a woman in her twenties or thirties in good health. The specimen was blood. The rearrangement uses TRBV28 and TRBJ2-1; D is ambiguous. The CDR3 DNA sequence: TGTGCCAGCGGCCGTTGGGGCTCCTACAATGAGCAGTTCTTC. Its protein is CASGRWGSYNEQFF.